The T cell receptor (beta chain) described here comes from a study of siplizumab effects on memory and regulatory T cells. Here immunoSEQ multiplex PCR was the method, and the copy in TCRdb shows in-frame clones only, minus some. The sample has approximately 50,000 clones; about 93% are singletons. The V end was cut by 6 bases, the J end by 3 bases, with 16 bases between. CDR1 is WSHSY and CDR2 is SAAADI in the germline V gene. The CDR3 covers 15 residues. The sequenced sample was CD8+ T cells sorted from blood. The gene calls are TRBV10-2 and TRBJ2-3, with D possibly being TRBD2 (6 bases). The TCR comes from a human donor in good health. CDR3 residues: CASREEGWATDTQYF. For the CDR3, the DNA is TGCGCCAGCAGAGAGGAGGGCTGGGCTACAGATACGCAGTATTTT.